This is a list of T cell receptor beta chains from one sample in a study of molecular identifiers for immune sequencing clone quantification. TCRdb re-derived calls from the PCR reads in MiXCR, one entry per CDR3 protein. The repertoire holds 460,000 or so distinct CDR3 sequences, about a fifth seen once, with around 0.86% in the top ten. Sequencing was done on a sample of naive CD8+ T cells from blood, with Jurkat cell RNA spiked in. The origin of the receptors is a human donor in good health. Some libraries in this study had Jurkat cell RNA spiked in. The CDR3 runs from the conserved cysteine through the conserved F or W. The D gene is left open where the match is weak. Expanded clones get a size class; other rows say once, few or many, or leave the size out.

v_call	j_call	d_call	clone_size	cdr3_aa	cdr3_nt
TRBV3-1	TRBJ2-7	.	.	CASSQDLTIFYEQYF	TGTGCCAGCAGCCAAGATTTGACCATATTCTACGAGCAGTACTTC
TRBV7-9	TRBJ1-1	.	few	CASSTGRSSEAFF	TGTGCCAGCAGCACAGGGAGGTCATCTGAAGCTTTCTTT
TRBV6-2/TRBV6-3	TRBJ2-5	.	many	CASSPRTPYQETQYF	TGTGCCAGCAGTCCACGGACACCTTACCAAGAGACCCAGTACTTC
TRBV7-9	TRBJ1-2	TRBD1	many	CASSFSVGQGVGYTF	TGTGCCAGCAGCTTTTCGGTCGGACAGGGCGTTGGCTACACCTTC
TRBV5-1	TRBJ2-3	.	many	CASSPPQGPIGTDTQYF	TGCGCCAGCAGCCCCCCTCAGGGCCCGATAGGTACAGATACGCAGTATTTT
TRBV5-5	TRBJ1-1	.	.	CASSLYRDLDTEAFF	TGTGCCAGCAGCTTATACAGGGATTTGGACACTGAAGCTTTCTTT
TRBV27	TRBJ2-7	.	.	CASSLSEGPYEQYF	TGTGCCAGCAGTTTATCCGAGGGTCCTTACGAGCAGTACTTC
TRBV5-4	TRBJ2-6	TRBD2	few	CASSLFGGAGANVLTF	TGTGCCAGCAGCTTGTTCGGGGGGGCTGGGGCCAACGTCCTGACTTTC
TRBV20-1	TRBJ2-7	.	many	CSARRRGASYEQYF	TGCAGTGCTAGACGCAGAGGGGCGTCCTACGAGCAGTACTTC
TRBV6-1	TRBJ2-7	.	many	CASSDRAYYEQYF	TGTGCCAGCAGTGACCGGGCCTACTACGAGCAGTACTTC
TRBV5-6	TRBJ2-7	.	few	CASSLDRGWVSYEQYF	TGTGCCAGCAGCTTGGATCGGGGTTGGGTAAGCTACGAGCAGTACTTC
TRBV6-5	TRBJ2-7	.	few	CASSYRTSYEQYF	TGTGCCAGCAGTTACAGGACGAGCTACGAGCAGTACTTC
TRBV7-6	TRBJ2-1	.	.	CASSDSVEQFF	TGTGCCAGCAGCGATTCAGTAGAGCAGTTCTTC
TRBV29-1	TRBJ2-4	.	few	CSVNTSSKNIQYF	TGCAGCGTTAATACTAGCAGTAAAAACATTCAGTACTTC
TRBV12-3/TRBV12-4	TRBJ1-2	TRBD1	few	CASSLTGIRGPYGYTF	TGTGCCAGCAGTCTGACAGGGATTCGGGGGCCATATGGCTACACCTTC
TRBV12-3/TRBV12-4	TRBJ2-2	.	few	CASTLRGELFF	TGTGCCAGCACCCTAAGAGGGGAGCTGTTTTTT
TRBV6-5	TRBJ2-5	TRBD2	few	CASSLGTTLGTQYF	TGTGCCAGCAGTCTCGGGACTACCTTAGGGACCCAGTACTTC
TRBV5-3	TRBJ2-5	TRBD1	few	CAKNAGGISLETQYF	TGTGCCAAGAACGCAGGGGGCATCTCTTTGGAGACCCAGTACTTC
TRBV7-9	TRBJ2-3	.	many	CASSSGGASTDTQYF	TGTGCCAGCAGCTCCGGTGGGGCGAGCACAGATACGCAGTATTTT
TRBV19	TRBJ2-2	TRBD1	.	CASSISDRSTTGELFF	TGTGCCAGTAGTATATCGGACAGGAGTACCACCGGGGAGCTGTTTTTT
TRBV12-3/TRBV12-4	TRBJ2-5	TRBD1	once	CASSLDRGLQETPYF	TGTGCCAGCAGTTTAGACAGGGGGCTACAAGAGACCCCGTACTTC
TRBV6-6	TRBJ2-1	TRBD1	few	CAGSFGTGVVGDEQFF	TGTGCCGGCAGTTTCGGAACAGGGGTAGTTGGGGATGAGCAGTTCTTC